Each of the 5 T cell receptor beta chains below was sequenced from the same sample in a study of shared clonotypes between healthy human individuals. The data were produced by immunoSEQ multiplex PCR, yet TCRdb's version contains in-frame clones alone and is incomplete. The sample has about 1.1 million clones, 70% to 80% seen once. Sequencing was performed on memory CD4+ T cells from PBMCs. Subset in this sample: CD45RA-negative fraction. All receptors derive from a man younger than 35 in good health. Some clones in this sample may be carry-over from other donors' samples.

The chain employs TRBV7-2 and TRBJ1-2, with D tentatively TRBD1 (6 bases). V dropped 0 bases and J dropped 3 bases, with 14 bases sitting between them. There are 16 residues in the CDR3. Germline CDR1 SGHTA, CDR2 FQGNSA. CDR3: CASSLASQGRYYGYTF. The CDR3 DNA sequence: TGTGCCAGCAGCTTAGCCTCACAGGGAAGGTACTATGGCTACACCTTC.

The chain uses TRBV5-1 and TRBJ1-1; possibly TRBD1 for D (5 bases). Germline V gene data show CDR1 as SGHRS and CDR2 as YFSETQ. The CDR3 loop spans 14 amino acids. Trimming removed 4 bases from V and 6 bases from J, with 16 bases in between. In DNA form, the CDR3 reads TGCGCCAGCAGCCCGGGGCAGGGTCGGGCTGAAGCTTTCTTT. It yields the protein CASSPGQGRAEAFF.

This chain joins TRBV6-6 and TRBJ1-3; D gene unclear. Trimming took 6 bases from V and 0 from J, leaving 9 bases between them. The germline V gene has CDR1 MNHNY and CDR2 SVGAGI (reference sequence). This CDR3 has 14 residues. The CDR3 region is CASRYSLSGNTIYF. In nucleotides, the CDR3 is TGTGCCAGCAGATACAGCCTCTCTGGAAACACCATATATTTT.

The V gene is TRBV25-1, the J gene TRBJ1-1, with no clear D. The CDR3 length is 14 residues. Looked up from germline, CDR1 is MGHDK and CDR2 is SYGVNS. The ends were cut back, 5 bases at V and 5 bases at J, with 15 bases in the middle. The CDR3 coding sequence is TGTGCCAGCAGTAAGGCCGACGGGCGGACTGAAGCTTTCTTT. Translating gives CASSKADGRTEAFF.

The genes are TRBV2 and TRBJ2-7; D unresolved. This CDR3 has 12 amino acids. Germline V gene sequence: CDR1 SNHLY, CDR2 FYNNEI. The V gene lost 0 bases and the J gene lost 5 bases, with 5 bases spanning the gap. The CDR3 DNA reads TGTGCCAGCAGTGAAGCCAATAACGAGCAGTACTTC. It codes for CASSEANNEQYF.